This T cell receptor beta chain is from a study of T cells expressing NK-cell markers. The germline gives CDR1 SGDLS, CDR2 YYNGEE. The CDR3 covers 15 residues. TCRdb reprocessed the 5' RACE reads and stores each CDR3 protein as one record, lacking DNA. Here the sample table reports some 450,000 distinct CDR3 sequences. Sequenced: blood T cells: a sorted CD56 or NKG2C T cell subset, CD4+ or CD8+ T cells, or bulk PBMC T cells (not recorded which). This sequence joins TRBV9 and TRBJ1-4; TCRdb picks TRBD1, but there is no DNA to check that call. This receptor was identified in a woman aged 18 to 75 in good health. CDR3 sequence: CASSAAGTGSEKLFF.